One sample yielded the 9 T cell receptor beta chains listed below, sequenced in a study of shared clonotypes between healthy human individuals. Repertoires were generated with immunoSEQ multiplex PCR, while TCRdb's copy carries only in-frame clones and drops some. The repertoire holds roughly 1,100,000 clones, with more than 60% as singletons. Material: memory CD4+ T cells sorted from blood. Documented subset: CD45RA-negative fraction. These receptors were obtained from a man younger than 35 in good health.

This chain connects TRBV6-5 to TRBJ2-7; TRBD1 aligns across 12 bases. The V gene's germline CDR1 is MNHEY and CDR2 SVGAGI. V was pared by 5 bases and J by 5 bases, with 7 bases of the junction left unmatched. The CDR3 extends over 15 amino acids. CDR3 sequence reads: CASSGRDRGPDEQYF. The CDR3 DNA sequence: TGTGCCAGCAGTGGCCGGGACAGGGGGCCTGACGAGCAGTACTTC.

As concerns this clone: The likely explanation is a read error, given a far larger clone one base away. The CDR3 sequence: CASSLGQGNSYEQYF. The CDR3 DNA reads as TGTGCCAGCAGCTTAGGACAGGGTAACTCCTACGAGCAGTACTTC. This chain uses TRBV11-2 with TRBJ2-7; 7 bases are a match to TRBD1. After removal of 1 base from V and 0 bases from J, the junction contained 3 bases not matched to a gene. Germline values: CDR1 SGHAT, CDR2 FQNNGV. The CDR3 is made up of 15 amino acids.

The chain couples TRBV19 to TRBJ2-3; TRBD2 might be the D (7 bases). Germline V gene data show CDR1 as LNHDA and CDR2 as SQIVND (reference sequence). The CDR3 runs to 13 residues. V was pared by 7 bases and J by 4 bases, with 12 bases between. The DNA for the CDR3 is TGTGCCAGTAAGGGAGGGGGGTCAGATACGCAGTATTTT. It is translated as CASKGGGSDTQYF.

This chain uses TRBV9 with TRBJ2-5; D unclear. The J call is in doubt because the DNA end fits TRBJ2-7 better. This CDR3 has 14 residues. Germline CDR1 is SGDLS and CDR2 is YYNGEE. CDR3 loop: CASSGGTDSHEQYF. The CDR3 DNA reads as TGTGCCAGCAGCGGAGGAACAGATTCCCACGAGCAGTACTTC.

The chain employs TRBV9 and TRBJ2-7; TRBD1 might be the D (5 bases). The CDR3 is 11 amino acids. Germline V lookup: CDR1 SGDLS, CDR2 YYNGEE. The V and J ends lost 4 bases and 9 bases respectively, with 11 bases between them. This CDR3 is CASSPQVGQYF. CDR3 nucleotide sequence: TGTGCCAGCAGCCCACAGGTCGGGCAGTACTTC.

In the case of this clone: Within the sample, other DNA sequences also encode this same CDR3. V is TRBV11-2 and J is TRBJ2-3, with D possibly TRBD2 on 5 matching bases. V was shortened by 7 bases and J by 0 bases, with 17 bases between the two germline ends. The CDR3 runs to 16 residues. CDR1 is SGHAT and CDR2 is FQNNGV in the germline V gene. DNA of the CDR3: TGTGCCAGCACCAATTTCGCGGGCGGTAGCACAGATACGCAGTATTTT. This encodes CASTNFAGGSTDTQYF.

The V gene is TRBV11-2, the J gene TRBJ2-3; 8 bases line up with TRBD1. The CDR3 has 15 amino acids. In germline, CDR1 is SGHAT, CDR2 FQNNGV. V was pared by 5 bases and J by 1 base, with 5 bases of the junction left unmatched. CDR3 DNA sequence: TGTGCCAGCAGCGCCCGGGACAGGCGCACAGATACGCAGTATTTT. Protein product: CASSARDRRTDTQYF.

The chain recombines TRBV6-5 with TRBJ2-7; D may be TRBD2 (6 bases). CDR1 is MNHEY and CDR2 is SVGAGI in the germline V gene. Trimming removed 7 bases from V and 8 bases from J, with 18 bases in between. The CDR3 is made up of 13 amino acids. CDR3 coding DNA: TGTGCCAGCACTCCTGACAGCGGGCGGAAGCAGTACTTC. Residues: CASTPDSGRKQYF.

The chain links TRBV9 to TRBJ2-1; 8 bases map to TRBD2. Germline-derived CDR1 and CDR2 are SGDLS and YYNGEE. The CDR3 extends over 14 amino acids. J lost 7 bases, V lost 4 bases, and 7 bases had no gene match. CDR3 sequence reads: CASSPPGGWNEQFF. As DNA, the CDR3 is TGTGCCAGCAGCCCCCCGGGAGGGTGGAATGAGCAGTTCTTC. The full variable domain, with the rest looked up from reference TRBV9 and TRBJ2-1, is DSGVTQTPKHLITATGQRVTLRCSPRSGDLSVYWYQQSLDQGLQFLIQYYNGEERAKGNILERFSAQQFPDLHSELNLSSLELGDSALYFCASSPPGGWNEQFFGPGTRLTVL.